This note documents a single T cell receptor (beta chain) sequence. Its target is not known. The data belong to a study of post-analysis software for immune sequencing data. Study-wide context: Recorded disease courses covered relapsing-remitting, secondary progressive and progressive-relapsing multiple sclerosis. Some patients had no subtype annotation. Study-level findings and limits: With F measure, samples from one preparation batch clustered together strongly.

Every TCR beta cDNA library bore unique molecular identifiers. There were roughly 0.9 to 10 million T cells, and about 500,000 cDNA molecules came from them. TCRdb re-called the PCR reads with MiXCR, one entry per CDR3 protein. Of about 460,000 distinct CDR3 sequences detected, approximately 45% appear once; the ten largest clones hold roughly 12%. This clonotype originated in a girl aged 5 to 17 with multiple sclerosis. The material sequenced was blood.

The CDR3 nucleotides read TGTGCCAGCAGCCAGGATCGTGGAACATATGGCTACACCTTC. It yields the protein CASSQDRGTYGYTF. The chain recombines TRBV6-1 with TRBJ1-2, with unresolved D. CDR3 length equals 14 residues. V lost 6 bases and J lost 5, with 16 bases in between. The germline CDR1 and CDR2 sequences are MNHNS and SASEGT.